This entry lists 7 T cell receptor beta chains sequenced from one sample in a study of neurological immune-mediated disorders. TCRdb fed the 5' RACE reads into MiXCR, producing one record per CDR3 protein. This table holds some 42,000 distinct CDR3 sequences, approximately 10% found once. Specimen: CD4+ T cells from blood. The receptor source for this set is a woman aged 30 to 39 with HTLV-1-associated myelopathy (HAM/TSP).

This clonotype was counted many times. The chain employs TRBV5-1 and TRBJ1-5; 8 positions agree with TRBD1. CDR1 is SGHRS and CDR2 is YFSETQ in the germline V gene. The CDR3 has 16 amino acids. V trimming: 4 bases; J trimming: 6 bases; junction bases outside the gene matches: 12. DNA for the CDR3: TGCGCCAGCAGCCCCATGGGGACAGGTGACGGTCAGCCCCAGCATTTT. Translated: CASSPMGTGDGQPQHF. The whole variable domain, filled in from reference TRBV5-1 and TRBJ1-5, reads KAGVTQTPRYLIKTRGQQVTLSCSPISGHRSVSWYQQTPGQGLQFLFEYFSETQRNKGNFPGRFSGRQFSNSRSEMNVSTLELGDSALYLCASSPMGTGDGQPQHFGDGTRLSIL.

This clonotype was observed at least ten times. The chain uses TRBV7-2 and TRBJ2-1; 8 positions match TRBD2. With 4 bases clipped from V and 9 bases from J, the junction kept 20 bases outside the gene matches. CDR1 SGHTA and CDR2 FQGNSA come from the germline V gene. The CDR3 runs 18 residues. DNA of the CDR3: TGTGCCAGCAGCTCCGGGGGGGGTCGGGGGTTGGTTGGGACTGAGCAGTTCTTC. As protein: CASSSGGGRGLVGTEQFF.

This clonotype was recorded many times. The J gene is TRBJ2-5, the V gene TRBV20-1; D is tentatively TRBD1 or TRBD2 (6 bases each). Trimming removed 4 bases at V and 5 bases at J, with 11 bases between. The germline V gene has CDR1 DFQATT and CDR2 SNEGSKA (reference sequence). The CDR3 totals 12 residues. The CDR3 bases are TGCAGTGCTACCGTGGGGGGCGAGACCCAGTACTTC. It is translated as CSATVGGETQYF.

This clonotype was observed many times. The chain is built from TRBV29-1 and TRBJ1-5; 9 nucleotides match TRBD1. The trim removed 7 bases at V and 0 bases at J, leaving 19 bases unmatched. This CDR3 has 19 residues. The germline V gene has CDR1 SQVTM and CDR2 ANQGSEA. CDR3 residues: CSAPNPPGQGPYSNQPQHF. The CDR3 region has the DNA TGCAGCGCCCCAAACCCTCCGGGACAGGGCCCTTATAGCAATCAGCCCCAGCATTTT.

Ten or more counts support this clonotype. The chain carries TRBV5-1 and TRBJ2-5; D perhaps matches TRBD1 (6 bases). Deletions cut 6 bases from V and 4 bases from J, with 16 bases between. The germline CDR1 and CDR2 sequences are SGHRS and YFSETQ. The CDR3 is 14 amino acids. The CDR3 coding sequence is TGCGCCAGCACCATCATCAGCAGGGGAGAGACCCAGTACTTC. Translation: CASTIISRGETQYF. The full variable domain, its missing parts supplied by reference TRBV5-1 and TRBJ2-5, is KAGVTQTPRYLIKTRGQQVTLSCSPISGHRSVSWYQQTPGQGLQFLFEYFSETQRNKGNFPGRFSGRQFSNSRSEMNVSTLELGDSALYLCASTIISRGETQYFGPGTRLLVL.

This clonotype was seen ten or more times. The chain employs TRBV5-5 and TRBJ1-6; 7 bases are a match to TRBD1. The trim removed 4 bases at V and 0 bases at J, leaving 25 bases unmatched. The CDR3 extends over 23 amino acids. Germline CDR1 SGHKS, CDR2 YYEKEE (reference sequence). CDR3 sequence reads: CASSQTGSSVSIQLSSYNSPLHF. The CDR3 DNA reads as TGTGCCAGCAGCCAGACAGGGTCATCTGTATCTATTCAGTTAAGCTCCTATAATTCACCCCTCCACTTT.

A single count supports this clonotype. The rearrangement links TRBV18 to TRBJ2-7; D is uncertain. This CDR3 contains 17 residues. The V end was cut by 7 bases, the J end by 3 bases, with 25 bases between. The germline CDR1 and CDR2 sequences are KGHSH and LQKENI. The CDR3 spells CASFTQVAPLSLYEQYF. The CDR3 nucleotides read TGTGCCAGCTTTACGCAGGTGGCCCCCTTATCCCTCTACGAGCAGTACTTC.